The subject of this entry is one T cell receptor beta chain. Its antigen is not known. The CDR3 sequence is 14 residues long. V dropped 5 bases and J dropped 5; count of bases not matched to a gene: 6. CDR1 is SGHTA and CDR2 is FQGNSA in the germline V gene. The PCR used 60 Vbeta and 13 Jbeta primers. Here immunoSEQ multiplex PCR was the method, and the copy in TCRdb shows in-frame clones only, minus some. The data hold some 200,000 clones, with approximately 59% observed a single time. The data derive from a study of cytomegalovirus exposure and HLA in healthy donors. Study-level information: The approximately 100 million unique TCR beta sequences, from 150 million to 200 million T cells, were found by an earlier analysis.

General observations from the study: Because they were indistinguishable, some V segments, including TRBV6-2 and TRBV6-3, were excluded.

The chain has TRBV7-2 and TRBJ2-5; TRBD2 agrees at 9 bases. The receptor comes from a middle-aged man in good health and CMV-seronegative. The sample was PBMCs. CDR3 amino acids: CASSGGGGRETQYF. CDR3 nucleotide sequence: TGTGCCAGCAGCGGCGGGGGGGGTCGGGAGACCCAGTACTTC.